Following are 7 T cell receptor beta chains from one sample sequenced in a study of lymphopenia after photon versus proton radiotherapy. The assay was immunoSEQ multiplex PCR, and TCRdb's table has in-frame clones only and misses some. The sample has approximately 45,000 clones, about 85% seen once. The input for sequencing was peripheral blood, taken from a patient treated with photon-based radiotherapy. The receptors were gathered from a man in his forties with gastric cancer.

CDR3 protein: CASGISTEAFF. In nucleotides, the CDR3 is TGTGCTAGTGGTATTAGCACTGAAGCTTTCTTT. The chain is built from TRBV12-5 and TRBJ1-1; D unresolved. The CDR3 contains 11 residues. V lost 5 bases and J lost 4, with 5 bases in between. The germline gives CDR1 LGHNT, CDR2 FRNRAP.

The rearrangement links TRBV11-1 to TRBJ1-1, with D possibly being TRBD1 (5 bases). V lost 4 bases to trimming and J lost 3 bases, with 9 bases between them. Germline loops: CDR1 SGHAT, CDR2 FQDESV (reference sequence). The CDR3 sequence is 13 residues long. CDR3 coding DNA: TGTGCCAGCAGCTGGGGGTGGGACACTGAAGCTTTCTTT. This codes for CASSWGWDTEAFF.

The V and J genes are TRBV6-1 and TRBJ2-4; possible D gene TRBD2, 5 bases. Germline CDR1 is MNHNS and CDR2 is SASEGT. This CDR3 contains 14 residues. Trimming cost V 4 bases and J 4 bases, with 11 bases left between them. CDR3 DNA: TGTGCCAGCAGTGGATTCGGGGAGAAAAACATTCAGTACTTC. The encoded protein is CASSGFGEKNIQYF.

In DNA form, the CDR3 reads TGTGCCAGCAGCACTCCTCGGGGCTCGGAGACCCAGTACTTC. It translates to CASSTPRGSETQYF. The chain is built from TRBV5-4 and TRBJ2-5; D tentatively fits TRBD1 or TRBD2 (5 bases each). V lost 4 bases and J lost 5, with 15 bases in between. The germline V gene encodes CDR1 SGHNT and CDR2 YYREEE (reference sequence). The CDR3 spans 14 residues.

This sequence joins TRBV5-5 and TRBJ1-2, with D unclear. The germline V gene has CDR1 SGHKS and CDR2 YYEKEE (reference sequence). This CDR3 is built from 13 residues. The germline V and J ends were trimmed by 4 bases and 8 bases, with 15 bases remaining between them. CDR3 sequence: CASSLEARMGYTF. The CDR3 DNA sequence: TGTGCCAGCAGCCTGGAGGCCAGGATGGGCTACACCTTC.

The CDR3 DNA reads TGTGCCAGCAGGAGGGACAGGGTTTTAGGCCAGCCCCAGCATTTT. Translated: CASRRDRVLGQPQHF. The chain has TRBV6-1 and TRBJ1-5, with TRBD1 matching 9 bases. In germline, CDR1 is MNHNS, CDR2 SASEGT. V trimming: 6 bases; J trimming: 7 bases; junction bases outside the gene matches: 10. The CDR3 extends over 15 amino acids.

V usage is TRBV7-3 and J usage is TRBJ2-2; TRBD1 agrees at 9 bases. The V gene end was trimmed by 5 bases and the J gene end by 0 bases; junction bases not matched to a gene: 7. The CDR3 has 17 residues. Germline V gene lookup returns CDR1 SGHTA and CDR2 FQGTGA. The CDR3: CASSKGQGSPNTGELFF. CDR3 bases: TGTGCCAGCAGCAAGGGACAGGGCAGCCCGAACACCGGGGAGCTGTTTTTT.